Listed below are T cell receptor beta chains from one sample, sequenced in a study of blood T cell repertoires in COVID-19. TCRdb's copy holds only in-frame clones and misses some; the assay was immunoSEQ multiplex PCR. The sample gives about 120,000 clones, 70% to 80% of which show up once; 3% to 4.5% is in the top ten. Input material: peripheral blood. Every receptor here comes from an elderly woman with acute or convalescent COVID-19. Both conserved end residues are part of each CDR3. The order of the fields is V gene, J gene, CDR3 protein.

>TRBV5-8|TRBJ1-1
CASSLRGLGTEAFF
>TRBV7-9|TRBJ2-2
CASVQGAQTGELFF
>TRBV3-1/TRBV3-2|TRBJ2-3
CASSHSSTDTQYF
>TRBV30|TRBJ1-3
CAWSTGFRNTIYF
>TRBV29-1|TRBJ2-1
CSVDSGSNEQFF
>TRBV28|TRBJ2-5
CASSFGITPGQETQYF
>TRBV27|TRBJ1-4
CAIPRTGNEKLFF
>TRBV6-5|TRBJ1-2
CASSYLGQGRGYTF
>TRBV19|TRBJ2-2
CASSIPSGSNTGELFF
>TRBV9|TRBJ2-3
CASSESRGTDTQYF
>TRBV5-4|TRBJ1-2
CASSPDGQDYGYTF
>TRBV7-2|TRBJ1-2
CASSTWTGGGYGYTF
>TRBV7-9|TRBJ1-6
CASSLDGGSPLHF
>TRBV30|TRBJ2-3
CAWSGGTSGRARRDTQYF
>TRBV18|TRBJ1-1
CASSQGWSTEAFF
>TRBV10-1|TRBJ2-1
CASSLTQEPYNEQFF
>TRBV6-2/TRBV6-3|TRBJ1-1
CASSKDRNTEAFF
>TRBV12-3/TRBV12-4|TRBJ2-1
CASSYAGNEQFF
>TRBV24-1|TRBJ2-3
CATSEGTSGSKTDTQYF
>TRBV27|TRBJ1-6
CASSSWDSNSPLHF
>TRBV7-8|TRBJ1-1
CASSFQAGTEAFF
>TRBV9|TRBJ2-1
CASSERAGVGNEQFF
>TRBV19|TRBJ2-3
CASSTQGRTTDTQYF
>TRBV28|TRBJ1-5
CASLGQGTGDQPQHF
>TRBV7-2|TRBJ2-5
CASSRRTGTETQYF
>TRBV7-8|TRBJ1-5
CASSLDSRTYQPQHF
>TRBV28|TRBJ1-5
CASSLAGGYQPQHF